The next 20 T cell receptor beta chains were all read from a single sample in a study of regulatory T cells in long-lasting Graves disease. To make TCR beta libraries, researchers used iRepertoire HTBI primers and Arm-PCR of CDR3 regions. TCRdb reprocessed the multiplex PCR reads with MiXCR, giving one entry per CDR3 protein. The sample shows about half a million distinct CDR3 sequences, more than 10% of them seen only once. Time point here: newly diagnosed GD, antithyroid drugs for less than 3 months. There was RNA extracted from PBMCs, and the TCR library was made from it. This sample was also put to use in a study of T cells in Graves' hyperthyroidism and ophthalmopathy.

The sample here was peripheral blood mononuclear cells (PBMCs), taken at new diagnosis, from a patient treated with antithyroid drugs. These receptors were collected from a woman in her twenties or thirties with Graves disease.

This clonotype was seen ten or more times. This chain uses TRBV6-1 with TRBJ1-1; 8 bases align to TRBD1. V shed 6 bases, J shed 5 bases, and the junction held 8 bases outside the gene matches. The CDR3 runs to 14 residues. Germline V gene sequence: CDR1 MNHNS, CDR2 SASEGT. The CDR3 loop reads CASSRTGQETEAFF. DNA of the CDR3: TGTGCCAGCAGCCGGACAGGGCAGGAGACTGAAGCTTTCTTT.

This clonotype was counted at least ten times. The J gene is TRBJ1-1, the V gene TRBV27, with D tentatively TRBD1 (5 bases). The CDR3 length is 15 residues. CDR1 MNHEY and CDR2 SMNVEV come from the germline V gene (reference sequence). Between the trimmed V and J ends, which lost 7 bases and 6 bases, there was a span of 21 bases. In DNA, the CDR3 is TGTGCCAGCATGTCTCGGTGGGGCGATAAGGCTGAAGCTTTCTTT. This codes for CASMSRWGDKAEAFF.

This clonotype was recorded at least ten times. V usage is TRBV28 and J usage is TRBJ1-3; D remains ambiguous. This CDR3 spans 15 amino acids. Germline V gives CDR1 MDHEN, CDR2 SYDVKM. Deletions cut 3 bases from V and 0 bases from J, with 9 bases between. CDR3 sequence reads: CASSLRAFSGNTIYF. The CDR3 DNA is TGTGCCAGCAGTTTGAGAGCCTTCTCTGGAAACACCATATATTTT.

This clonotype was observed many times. The CDR3 DNA reads TGTGCCAGCAGCGTAGGCGGGAGTTCCACCTACAATGAGCAGTTCTTC. Amino acids: CASSVGGSSTYNEQFF. This chain links TRBV9 with TRBJ2-1; TRBD2 matches at 7 bases. The CDR3 spans 16 residues. V was pared by 0 bases and J by 2 bases, with 5 bases of the junction left unmatched. The germline V gene has CDR1 SGDLS and CDR2 YYNGEE.

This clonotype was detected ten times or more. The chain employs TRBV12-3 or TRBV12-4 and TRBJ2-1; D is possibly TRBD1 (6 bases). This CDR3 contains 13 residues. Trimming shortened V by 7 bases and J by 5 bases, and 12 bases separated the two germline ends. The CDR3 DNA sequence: TGTGCCAGCACCGAAGGACAGAACAATGAGCAGTTCTTC. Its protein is CASTEGQNNEQFF.

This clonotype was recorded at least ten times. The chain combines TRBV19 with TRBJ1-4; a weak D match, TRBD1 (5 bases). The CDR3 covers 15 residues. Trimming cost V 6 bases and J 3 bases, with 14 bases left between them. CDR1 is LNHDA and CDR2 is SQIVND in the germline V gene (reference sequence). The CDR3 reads CASSRNRRANEKLFF. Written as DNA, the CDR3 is TGTGCCAGTAGCCGGAACCGCAGGGCTAATGAAAAACTGTTTTTT.

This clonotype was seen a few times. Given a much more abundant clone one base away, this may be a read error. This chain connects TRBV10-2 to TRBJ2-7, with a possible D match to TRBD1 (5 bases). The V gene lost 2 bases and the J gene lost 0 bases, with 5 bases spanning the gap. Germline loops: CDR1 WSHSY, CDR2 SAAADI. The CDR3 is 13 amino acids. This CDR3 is CASSEDSSYEQYF. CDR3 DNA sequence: TGCGCCAGCAGTGAGGACAGCTCCTACGAGCAGTACTTC.

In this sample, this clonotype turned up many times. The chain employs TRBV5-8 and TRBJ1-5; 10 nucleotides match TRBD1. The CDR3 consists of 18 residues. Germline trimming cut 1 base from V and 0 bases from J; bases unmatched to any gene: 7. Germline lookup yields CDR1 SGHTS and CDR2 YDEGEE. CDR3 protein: CASSLLGTGDPSNQPQHF. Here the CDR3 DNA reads TGTGCCAGCAGCTTGCTGGGGACAGGGGACCCTAGCAATCAGCCCCAGCATTTT.

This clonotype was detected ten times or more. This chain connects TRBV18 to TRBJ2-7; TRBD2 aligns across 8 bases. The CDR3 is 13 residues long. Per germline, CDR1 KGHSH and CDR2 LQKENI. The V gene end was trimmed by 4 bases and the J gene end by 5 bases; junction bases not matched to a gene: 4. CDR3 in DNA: TGTGCCAGCTCACGGAATAGCGGGAACGAGCAGTACTTC. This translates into CASSRNSGNEQYF.

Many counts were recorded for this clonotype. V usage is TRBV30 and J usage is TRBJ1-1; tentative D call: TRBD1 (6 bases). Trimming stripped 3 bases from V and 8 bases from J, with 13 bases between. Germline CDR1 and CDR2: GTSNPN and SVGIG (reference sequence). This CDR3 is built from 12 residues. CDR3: CAWRKTGREAFF. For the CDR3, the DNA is TGTGCCTGGAGAAAGACAGGCCGGGAAGCTTTCTTT.

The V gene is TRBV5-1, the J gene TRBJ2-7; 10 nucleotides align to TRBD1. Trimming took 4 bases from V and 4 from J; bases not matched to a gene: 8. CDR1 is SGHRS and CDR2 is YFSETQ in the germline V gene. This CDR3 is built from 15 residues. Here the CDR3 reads CASSQPGQGHYEQYF. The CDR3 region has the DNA TGCGCCAGCAGCCAGCCGGGACAGGGGCATTACGAGCAGTACTTC.

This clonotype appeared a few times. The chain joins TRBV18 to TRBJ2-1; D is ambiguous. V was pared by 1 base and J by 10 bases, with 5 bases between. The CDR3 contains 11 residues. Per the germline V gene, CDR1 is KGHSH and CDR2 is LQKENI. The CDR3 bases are TGTGCCAGCTCACCACTGGAGGAGCAGTTCTTC. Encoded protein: CASSPLEEQFF.

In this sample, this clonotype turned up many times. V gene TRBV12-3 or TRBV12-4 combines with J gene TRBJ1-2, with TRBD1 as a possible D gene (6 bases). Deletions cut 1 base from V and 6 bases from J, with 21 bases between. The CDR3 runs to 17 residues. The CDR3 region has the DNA TGTGCCAGCAGTTTAGTCAAGGGAACAGGGCATGCCCATGGCTACACCTTC. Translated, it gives CASSLVKGTGHAHGYTF.

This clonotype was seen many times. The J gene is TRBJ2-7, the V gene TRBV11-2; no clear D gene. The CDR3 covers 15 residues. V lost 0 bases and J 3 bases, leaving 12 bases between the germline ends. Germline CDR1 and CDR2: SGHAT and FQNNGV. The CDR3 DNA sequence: TGTGCCAGCAGCTTAGACCCGACGTCCGGCTACGAGCAGTACTTC. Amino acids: CASSLDPTSGYEQYF.

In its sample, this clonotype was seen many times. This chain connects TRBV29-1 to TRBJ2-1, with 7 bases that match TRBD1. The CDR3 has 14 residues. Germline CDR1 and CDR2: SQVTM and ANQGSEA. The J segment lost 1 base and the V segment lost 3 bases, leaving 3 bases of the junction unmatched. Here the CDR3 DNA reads TGCAGCGTTGAGGACAGGCTTTCCTACAATGAGCAGTTCTTC. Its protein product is CSVEDRLSYNEQFF.

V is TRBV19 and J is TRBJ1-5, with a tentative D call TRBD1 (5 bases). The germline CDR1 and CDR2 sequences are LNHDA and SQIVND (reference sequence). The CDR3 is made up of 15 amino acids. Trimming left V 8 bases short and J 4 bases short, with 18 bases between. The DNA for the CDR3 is TGTGCCAGTGGGGCTTTTGCTTTCAGTAATCAGCCCCAGCATTTT. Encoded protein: CASGAFAFSNQPQHF.

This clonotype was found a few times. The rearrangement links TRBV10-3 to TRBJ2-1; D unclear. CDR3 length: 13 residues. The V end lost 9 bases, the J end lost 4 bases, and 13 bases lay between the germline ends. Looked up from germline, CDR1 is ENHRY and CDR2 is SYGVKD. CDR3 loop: CAISIEKYNEQFF. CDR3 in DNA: TGTGCCATTAGCATCGAGAAATACAATGAGCAGTTCTTC.

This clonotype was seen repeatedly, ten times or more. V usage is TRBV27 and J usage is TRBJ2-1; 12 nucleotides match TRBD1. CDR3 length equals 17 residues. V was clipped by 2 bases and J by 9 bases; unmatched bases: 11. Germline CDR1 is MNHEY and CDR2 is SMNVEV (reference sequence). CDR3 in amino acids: CASSLVLGQGASGEQFF. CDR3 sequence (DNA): TGTGCCAGCAGTTTAGTCCTGGGACAGGGGGCTTCGGGTGAGCAGTTCTTC.

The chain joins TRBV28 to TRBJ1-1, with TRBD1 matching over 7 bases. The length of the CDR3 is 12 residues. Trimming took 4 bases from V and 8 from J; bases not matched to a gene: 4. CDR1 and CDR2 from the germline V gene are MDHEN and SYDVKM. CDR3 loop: CASSYGQAEAFF. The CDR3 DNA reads TGTGCCAGCAGTTACGGACAGGCAGAAGCTTTCTTT.

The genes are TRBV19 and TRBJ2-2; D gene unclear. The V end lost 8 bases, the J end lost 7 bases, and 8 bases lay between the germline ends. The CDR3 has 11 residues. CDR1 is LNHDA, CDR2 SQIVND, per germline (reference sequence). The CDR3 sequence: CASGLSGELFF. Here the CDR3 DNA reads TGTGCCAGTGGTCTCAGCGGGGAGCTGTTTTTT. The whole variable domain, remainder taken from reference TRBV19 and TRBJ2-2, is DGGITQSPKYLFRKEGQNVTLSCEQNLNHDAMYWYRQDPGQGLRLIYYSQIVNDFQKGDIAEGYSVSREKKESFPLTVTSAQKNPTAFYLCASGLSGELFFGEGSRLTVL.